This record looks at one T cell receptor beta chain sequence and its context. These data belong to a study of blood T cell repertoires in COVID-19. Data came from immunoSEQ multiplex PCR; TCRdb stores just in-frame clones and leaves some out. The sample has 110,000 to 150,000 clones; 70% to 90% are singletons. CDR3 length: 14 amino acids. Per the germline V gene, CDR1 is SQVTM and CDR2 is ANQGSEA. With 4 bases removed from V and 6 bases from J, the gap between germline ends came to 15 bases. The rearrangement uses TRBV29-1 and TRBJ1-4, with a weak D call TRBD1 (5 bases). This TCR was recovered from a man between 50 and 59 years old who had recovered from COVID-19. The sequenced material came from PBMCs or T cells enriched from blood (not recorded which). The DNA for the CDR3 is TGCAGCGTTGGGACATTCTTGGACGATGAAAAACTGTTTTTT. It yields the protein CSVGTFLDDEKLFF.